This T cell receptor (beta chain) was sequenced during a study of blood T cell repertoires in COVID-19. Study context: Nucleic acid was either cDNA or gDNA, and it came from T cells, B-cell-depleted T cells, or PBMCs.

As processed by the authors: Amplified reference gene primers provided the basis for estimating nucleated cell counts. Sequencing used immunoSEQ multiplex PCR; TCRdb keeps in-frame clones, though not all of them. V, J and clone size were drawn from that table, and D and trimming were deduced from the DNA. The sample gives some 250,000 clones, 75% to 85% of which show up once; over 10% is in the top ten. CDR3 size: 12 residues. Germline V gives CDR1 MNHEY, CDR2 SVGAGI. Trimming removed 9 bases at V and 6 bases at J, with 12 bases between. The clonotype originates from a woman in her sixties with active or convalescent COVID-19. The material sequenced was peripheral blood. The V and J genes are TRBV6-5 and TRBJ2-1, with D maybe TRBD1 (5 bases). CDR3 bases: TGTGCCAGTGGCCGTGGGGCCAATGAGCAGTTCTTC. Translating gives CASGRGANEQFF.